The 23 T cell receptor beta chains given below trace back to one sample, sequenced in a study of cytomegalovirus exposure and HLA in healthy donors. Use of 60 Vbeta and 13 Jbeta primers characterized the PCR. Repertoires were generated with immunoSEQ multiplex PCR, while TCRdb's copy carries only in-frame clones and drops some. The sample consists of more than 90,000 clones, around 80% of them appearing once. Sequenced: PBMCs. Receptor source: a young man in good health and CMV-seropositive.

The gene calls are TRBV5-1 and TRBJ2-1, with 9 bases aligning to TRBD1. The J segment lost 8 bases and the V segment lost 4 bases, leaving 10 bases of the junction unmatched. The CDR3 length is 15 residues. CDR1 and CDR2 from the germline V gene are SGHRS and YFSETQ. The CDR3 DNA is TGCGCCAGCAGCGCCGGGACAGGGTCGCAGGATGAGCAGTTCTTC. This gives the protein CASSAGTGSQDEQFF.

The CDR3: CASSETRTGNEKLFF. CDR3 DNA: TGTGCCAGCAGTGAGACCCGGACAGGAAATGAAAAACTGTTTTTT. This sequence joins TRBV2 and TRBJ1-4; TRBD1 matches at 7 bases. This CDR3 region has 15 residues. Germline CDR1 SNHLY, CDR2 FYNNEI. V shed 3 bases, J shed 5 bases, and the junction held 6 bases outside the gene matches.

The chain couples TRBV7-6 to TRBJ1-3, with 7 bases matching TRBD1. The germline V gene encodes CDR1 SGHVS and CDR2 FNYEAQ. This CDR3 spans 15 amino acids. Losses at the gene ends were 3 bases for V and 7 bases for J; bases not matched to a gene: 9. The CDR3 DNA sequence: TGTGCCAGCAGCTTTGCCTCAGGGGGAAAGAACACCATATATTTT. As protein: CASSFASGGKNTIYF. Full variable domain (missing parts from reference TRBV7-6 and TRBJ1-3): GAGVSQSPRYKVTKRGQDVALRCDPISGHVSLYWYRQALGQGPEFLTYFNYEAQQDKSGLPNDRFSAERPEGSISTLTIQRTEQRDSAMYRCASSFASGGKNTIYFGEGSWLTVV.

The V call is TRBV10-1, the J call TRBJ1-3; D remains ambiguous. Germline V gene data show CDR1 as WNHNN and CDR2 as SYGVQD (reference sequence). V was shortened by 4 bases and J by 0 bases, with 10 bases between the two germline ends. The CDR3 is 15 amino acids. The CDR3 spells CASSAARSSGNTIYF. As DNA, the CDR3 is TGCGCCAGCAGTGCCGCGCGGAGCTCTGGAAACACCATATATTTT.

The chain couples TRBV4-3 to TRBJ1-3, with D possibly TRBD1 on 6 matching bases. The V and J ends lost 5 bases and 2 bases respectively, with 16 bases between them. The CDR3 totals 16 residues. Per the germline V gene, CDR1 is LGHNA and CDR2 is YSLEER. The CDR3 reads CASSKGVGTTGNTIYF. CDR3 sequence (DNA): TGCGCCAGCAGCAAGGGGGTCGGGACAACTGGAAACACCATATATTTT.

This sequence joins TRBV25-1 and TRBJ1-4; 8 positions match TRBD1. The germline V gene encodes CDR1 MGHDK and CDR2 SYGVNS. The trim removed 6 bases at V and 7 bases at J, leaving 10 bases unmatched. The CDR3 length is 15 residues. CDR3 loop: CASRGTGGLGEKLFF. The CDR3 bases are TGTGCCAGCAGAGGGACAGGAGGTCTCGGTGAAAAACTGTTTTTT.

V gene TRBV4-1 combines with J gene TRBJ1-5; D perhaps matches TRBD1 (5 bases). CDR1 MGHRA and CDR2 YSYEKL come from the germline V gene. The CDR3 is 18 residues long. Trimming took 0 bases from V and 1 from J, leaving 16 bases between them. CDR3 DNA sequence: TGCGCCAGCAGCCAAGATCCCTTTTCCGGGGGGAGCAATCAGCCCCAGCATTTT. Its protein is CASSQDPFSGGSNQPQHF.

This clone was observed a few times. The chain carries TRBV6-1 and TRBJ2-3, with TRBD2 matching 12 bases. Trimming took 7 bases from V and 3 from J; bases not matched to a gene: 2. Looked up from germline, CDR1 is MNHNS and CDR2 is SASEGT. The CDR3 is 14 residues long. The CDR3 nucleotides read TGTGCCAGCAAGACTAGCGGGGGAACAGATACGCAGTATTTT. Translated, it gives CASKTSGGTDTQYF.

The chain's CDR3 is CASSPTRLAGGTDTQYF. CDR3 nucleotides: TGTGCCAGCAGCCCCACAAGGCTAGCGGGGGGCACAGATACGCAGTATTTT. The V gene is TRBV9, the J gene TRBJ2-3; 10 positions match TRBD2. After removal of 4 bases from V and 1 base from J, the junction contained 9 bases not matched to a gene. There are 17 residues in the CDR3. Germline assignment: CDR1 SGDLS and CDR2 YYNGEE.

The chain couples TRBV12-5 to TRBJ1-1; the match to TRBD1 covers 8 bases. This CDR3 contains 14 residues. Germline V gene lookup returns CDR1 LGHNT and CDR2 FRNRAP. V was clipped by 7 bases and J by 0 bases; unmatched bases: 4. The CDR3 sequence is CASASRGLNTEAFF. As DNA, the CDR3 is TGTGCTAGTGCCAGCAGGGGGCTGAACACTGAAGCTTTCTTT. The full variable domain, rest sourced from reference TRBV12-5 and TRBJ1-1, is DARVTQTPRHKVTEMGQEVTMRCQPILGHNTVFWYRQTMMQGLELLAYFRNRAPLDDSGMPKDRFSAEMPDATLATLKIQPSEPRDSAVYFCASASRGLNTEAFFGQGTRLTVV.

V gene TRBV28 combines with J gene TRBJ1-4; D ambiguous. Germline values: CDR1 MDHEN, CDR2 SYDVKM. The CDR3 is 14 amino acids. Trimming took 1 base from V and 2 from J, leaving 5 bases between them. The chain's CDR3 is CASSLSQTNEKLFF. The CDR3 nucleotides read TGTGCCAGCAGTTTATCACAGACTAATGAAAAACTGTTTTTT. The variable domain in full, completed from reference TRBV28 and TRBJ1-4, reads DVKVTQSSRYLVKRTGEKVFLECVQDMDHENMFWYRQDPGLGLRLIYFSYDVKMKEKGDIPEGYSVSREKKERFSLILESASTNQTSMYLCASSLSQTNEKLFFGSGTQLSVL.

V usage is TRBV10-2 and J usage is TRBJ2-1; 10 bases agree with TRBD1. The V gene end was trimmed by 1 base and the J gene end by 1 base; junction bases not matched to a gene: 1. CDR1 WSHSY and CDR2 SAAADI come from the germline V gene. This CDR3 has 16 amino acids. The CDR3 bases are TGCGCCAGCAGTGAGTGGGACAGGGGTTCCTACAATGAGCAGTTCTTC. Its protein product is CASSEWDRGSYNEQFF.

This clone turned up a few times. V and J are TRBV19 and TRBJ1-6; D gene ambiguous. Trimming pared 3 bases from V and 0 bases from J, leaving 3 bases between. This CDR3 has 14 residues. From germline, CDR1 is LNHDA and CDR2 SQIVND (reference sequence). Written as DNA, the CDR3 is TGTGCCAGTAGTATGAGCTCCTATAATTCACCCCTCCACTTT. Protein: CASSMSSYNSPLHF.

The V gene is TRBV4-1, the J gene TRBJ1-2; D is unclear. The CDR3 consists of 15 residues. V was pared by 0 bases and J by 2 bases, with 10 bases between. The germline CDR1 and CDR2 sequences are MGHRA and YSYEKL. As DNA, the CDR3 is TGCGCCAGCAGCCAAGACGCACGAGGAAACTATGGCTACACCTTC. Translated, it gives CASSQDARGNYGYTF.

V and J are TRBV9 and TRBJ1-4; TRBD1 aligns across 7 bases. Germline values: CDR1 SGDLS, CDR2 YYNGEE. The CDR3 runs to 15 residues. Germline trimming cut 0 bases from V and 8 bases from J; bases unmatched to any gene: 7. The CDR3 region has the DNA TGTGCCAGCAGCGTAGGCGGACAGGTGGGAGAAAAACTGTTTTTT. Translation: CASSVGGQVGEKLFF. Complete variable domain (other parts from reference TRBV9 and TRBJ1-4): DSGVTQTPKHLITATGQRVTLRCSPRSGDLSVYWYQQSLDQGLQFLIQYYNGEERAKGNILERFSAQQFPDLHSELNLSSLELGDSALYFCASSVGGQVGEKLFFGSGTQLSVL.

The gene calls are TRBV10-3 and TRBJ2-5, with 8 bases aligning to TRBD1. V gave up 3 bases and J gave up 5 bases; unmatched junction bases: 5. Germline V CDR1 and CDR2: ENHRY, SYGVKD. CDR3 length equals 14 residues. DNA for the CDR3: TGTGCCATCAGTGATAGGACAGGGTACGAGACCCAGTACTTC. The encoded protein is CAISDRTGYETQYF.

The chain is built from TRBV15 and TRBJ1-2; weak D call: TRBD1 (5 bases). This CDR3 spans 18 amino acids. V lost 8 bases and J lost 1, with 26 bases in between. Per the germline V gene, CDR1 is LNHNV and CDR2 is YYDKDF (reference sequence). Written as DNA, the CDR3 is TGTGCCACCTCGGCGGTGGGGGGAGATACCAACTATAACTATGGCTACACCTTC. Protein: CATSAVGGDTNYNYGYTF.

J is TRBJ2-5 and V is TRBV10-3, with a possible D match to TRBD1 (5 bases). CDR1 and CDR2 (germline): ENHRY, SYGVKD. This CDR3 has 15 amino acids. Trimming pared 0 bases from V and 4 bases from J, leaving 12 bases between. CDR3 nucleotide sequence: TGTGCCATCAGTGAGTCGAGCAGGGTGGGAGAGACCCAGTACTTC. Its protein product is CAISESSRVGETQYF.

V gene TRBV23-1 combines with J gene TRBJ1-5, with a tentative D call TRBD1 (6 bases). TRBV23-1 has ORF status, its function being uncertain. CDR3 length: 16 residues. V was trimmed by 3 bases and J by 5 bases, leaving 17 bases between them. The CDR3 region is CASSHRGWGGDQPQHF. The CDR3 DNA follows: TGCGCCAGCAGTCATAGGGGATGGGGGGGCGATCAGCCCCAGCATTTT.

Concerning this clone itself: Other nucleotide sequences from this sample produce the same CDR3. The CDR3 bases are TGTGCCAGCAGTTTCAGTAACACTGAAGCTTTCTTT. Protein product: CASSFSNTEAFF. The rearrangement uses TRBV28 and TRBJ1-1; D is unresolved. Trimming stripped 3 bases from V and 2 bases from J, with 4 bases between. The CDR3 covers 12 residues. The germline V gene encodes CDR1 MDHEN and CDR2 SYDVKM. Full variable domain (missing parts from reference TRBV28 and TRBJ1-1): DVKVTQSSRYLVKRTGEKVFLECVQDMDHENMFWYRQDPGLGLRLIYFSYDVKMKEKGDIPEGYSVSREKKERFSLILESASTNQTSMYLCASSFSNTEAFFGQGTRLTVV.

V usage is TRBV7-2 and J usage is TRBJ2-3, with 11 bases that match TRBD2. V dropped 8 bases and J dropped 1; count of bases not matched to a gene: 5. This CDR3 has 15 residues. Per germline, CDR1 SGHTA and CDR2 FQGNSA. CDR3 amino acids: CASALAGGGTDTQYF. In DNA, the CDR3 is TGTGCCAGCGCCTTAGCGGGGGGGGGCACAGATACGCAGTATTTT.

This rearrangement joins TRBV28 to TRBJ2-7, with a possible D match to TRBD1 (6 bases). Germline CDR1 is MDHEN and CDR2 is SYDVKM. The CDR3 consists of 13 residues. With 7 bases removed from V and 6 bases from J, the gap between germline ends came to 16 bases. CDR3 sequence reads: CASIVQGTGEQYF. As DNA, the CDR3 is TGTGCCAGCATTGTGCAGGGGACGGGCGAGCAGTACTTC.

The chain has TRBV4-1 and TRBJ1-4; 11 bases line up with TRBD1. The CDR3 is made up of 16 amino acids. Trimming cost V 4 bases and J 8 bases; bases outside gene matches: 9. Germline V gives CDR1 MGHRA, CDR2 YSYEKL. CDR3 coding DNA: TGCGCCAGCAGCCGCGGACAGGGGGCAGGGGGAGAAAAACTGTTTTTT. Encoded protein: CASSRGQGAGGEKLFF.